Listed below are T cell receptor beta chains from one sample, sequenced in a study of blood T cell repertoires in COVID-19. Repertoires were generated with immunoSEQ multiplex PCR, while TCRdb's copy carries only in-frame clones and drops some. The sample consists of about 110,000 clones, over 70% of them appearing once. The sample comprised peripheral blood. These receptors all come from a human donor in a cohort sampled during active or convalescent COVID-19. The CDR3 runs from the conserved cysteine through the conserved F or W. D genes are given only for firm matches. For some rows the clone size is stated as once, few or many, or as a class when expanded; others skip it.

D: TRBD2; V: TRBV7-2; size: -; length: 15; J: TRBJ2-3; CDR3: CASGFSGGSTDTQYF; DNA: TGTGCCAGCGGGTTTAGCGGGGGGAGCACAGATACGCAGTATTTT
D: TRBD2; V: TRBV7-9; size: -; length: 16; J: TRBJ2-7; CDR3: CASSLGRGTLSYEQYF; DNA: TGTGCCAGCAGCCTGGGGAGGGGCACTTTATCATACGAGCAGTACTTC
D: TRBD2; V: TRBV19; size: -; length: 16; J: TRBJ2-2; CDR3: CASSITSGGAPRELFF; DNA: TGTGCCAGTAGTATAACTAGCGGGGGGGCCCCCCGGGAGCTGTTTTTT
D: -; V: TRBV19; size: few; length: 17; J: TRBJ2-1; CDR3: CASSINRDTWAYNEQFF; DNA: TGTGCCAGTAGTATAAACAGGGACACGTGGGCCTACAATGAGCAGTTCTTC
D: TRBD2; V: TRBV5-1; size: -; length: 17; J: TRBJ2-5; CDR3: CARSSGGGRGVRETQYF; DNA: TGCGCCCGCAGCTCCGGGGGGGGCCGGGGAGTTAGGGAGACCCAGTACTTC
D: -; V: TRBV28; size: once; length: 13; J: TRBJ1-6; CDR3: CASSLLTNSPLHF; DNA: TGTGCCAGCAGTTTGTTGACAAATTCACCCCTCCACTTT
D: -; V: TRBV28; size: -; length: 13; J: TRBJ1-4; CDR3: CASSWQGGEKLFF; DNA: TGTGCCAGCAGTTGGCAGGGAGGGGAAAAACTGTTTTTT
D: TRBD2; V: TRBV7-3; size: few; length: 15; J: TRBJ2-1; CDR3: CASSFAGTSGNEQFF; DNA: TGTGCCAGCAGCTTTGCCGGGACTAGTGGCAATGAGCAGTTCTTC
D: TRBD2; V: TRBV3-1/TRBV3-2; size: -; length: 15; J: TRBJ2-3; CDR3: CASSQDLLAGDTQYF; DNA: TGTGCCAGCAGCCAAGATCTCCTAGCGGGGGATACGCAGTATTTT
D: -; V: TRBV28; size: -; length: 13; J: TRBJ1-6; CDR3: CASSLFGYSPLHF; DNA: TGTGCCAGCAGTTTATTCGGGTATTCACCCCTCCACTTT
D: TRBD2; V: TRBV2; size: once; length: 15; J: TRBJ2-2; CDR3: CASSRLAGNTGELFF; DNA: TGTGCCAGCAGTCGACTAGCGGGGAACACCGGGGAGCTGTTTTTT
D: TRBD2; V: TRBV6-2/TRBV6-3; size: -; length: 14; J: TRBJ2-3; CDR3: CASSTTLGLAALGF; DNA: TGTGCCAGCAGTACCACGCTGGGACTAGCGGCGCTGGGTTTT
D: TRBD1; V: TRBV6-1; size: -; length: 16; J: TRBJ2-7; CDR3: CASSEFWTGSSYEQYF; DNA: TGTGCCAGCAGTGAATTCTGGACAGGGAGCTCCTACGAGCAGTACTTC
D: TRBD2; V: TRBV11-2; size: -; length: 17; J: TRBJ2-7; CDR3: CASSRTSGYLSSYEQYF; DNA: TGTGCCAGCAGCCGGACTAGCGGGTACCTTAGCTCCTACGAGCAGTACTTC
D: -; V: TRBV7-9; size: -; length: 15; J: TRBJ1-1; CDR3: CASSLVSGPNTEAFF; DNA: TGTGCCAGCAGCTTAGTATCGGGTCCCAACACTGAAGCTTTCTTT
D: TRBD2; V: TRBV10-3; size: few; length: 17; J: TRBJ2-3; CDR3: CAISESGAGGDTDTQYF; DNA: TGTGCCATCAGTGAGTCTGGAGCGGGAGGAGACACAGATACGCAGTATTTT
D: TRBD2; V: TRBV11-3; size: few; length: 15; J: TRBJ2-7; CDR3: CASSPGLAGGYEQYF; DNA: TGTGCCAGCAGCCCGGGACTAGCGGGGGGCTACGAGCAGTACTTC
D: -; V: TRBV15; size: -; length: 15; J: TRBJ1-1; CDR3: CATSREVGENTEAFF; DNA: TGTGCCACCAGCAGGGAGGTAGGAGAGAACACTGAAGCTTTCTTT
D: TRBD1; V: TRBV3-1/TRBV3-2; size: -; length: 22; J: TRBJ2-6; CDR3: CASSQLLGTGVRGTSGANVLTF; DNA: TGTGCCAGCAGCCAACTCCTCGGGACAGGGGTTAGGGGAACATCTGGGGCCAACGTCCTGACTTTC
D: -; V: TRBV6-2/TRBV6-3; size: once; length: 14; J: TRBJ1-6; CDR3: CASSSRLLTVALHF; DNA: TGTGCCAGCAGTTCCCGTTTACTTACAGTGGCCCTCCACTTT
D: TRBD2; V: TRBV5-8; size: -; length: 18; J: TRBJ2-3; CDR3: CASSQGWTSGAGADTQYF; DNA: TGTGCCAGCAGCCAAGGCTGGACTAGCGGCGCTGGCGCAGATACGCAGTATTTT
D: -; V: TRBV30; size: -; length: 13; J: TRBJ1-4; CDR3: CAWSVYLNEKLFF; DNA: TGTGCCTGGAGTGTCTACCTTAATGAAAAACTGTTTTTT
D: TRBD1; V: TRBV4-1; size: -; length: 16; J: TRBJ1-5; CDR3: CASSQADRVSNQPQHF; DNA: TGCGCCAGCAGCCAAGCCGACAGGGTTAGCAATCAGCCCCAGCATTTT
D: -; V: TRBV24-1; size: -; length: 13; J: TRBJ1-1; CDR3: CATRRGGNTEAFF; DNA: TGTGCCACCAGGAGGGGGGGGAACACTGAAGCTTTCTTT
D: TRBD1; V: TRBV3-1/TRBV3-2; size: -; length: 14; J: TRBJ1-4; CDR3: CASSDRGGYEKLFF; DNA: TGTGCCAGCAGCGACAGGGGAGGGTATGAAAAACTGTTTTTT
D: TRBD2; V: TRBV10-2; size: -; length: 16; J: TRBJ2-7; CDR3: CASSLLAGASSYEQYF; DNA: TGCGCCAGCAGTCTCCTAGCGGGGGCAAGCTCCTACGAGCAGTACTTC
D: TRBD1; V: TRBV28; size: -; length: 14; J: TRBJ2-2; CDR3: CATRRQGSAGELFF; DNA: TGTGCCACCCGCAGACAGGGGTCTGCCGGGGAGCTGTTTTTT
D: -; V: TRBV30; size: -; length: 15; J: TRBJ1-3; CDR3: CAWTAVSYSGNTIYF; DNA: TGTGCCTGGACCGCCGTATCCTACTCTGGAAACACCATATATTTT
D: -; V: TRBV5-6; size: -; length: 15; J: TRBJ1-1; CDR3: CASSPTGILNTEAFF; DNA: TGTGCCAGCAGCCCAACCGGGATCCTGAACACTGAAGCTTTCTTT
D: TRBD1; V: TRBV11-2; size: -; length: 17; J: TRBJ2-5; CDR3: CASSLAIGTGGRETQYF; DNA: TGTGCCAGCAGCTTAGCGATCGGGACAGGGGGTCGAGAGACCCAGTACTTC
D: -; V: TRBV12-5; size: -; length: 15; J: TRBJ1-5; CDR3: CASGFGLGVVQPQHF; DNA: TGTGCTAGTGGTTTCGGTTTAGGGGTGGTTCAGCCCCAGCATTTT
D: -; V: TRBV7-2; size: -; length: 14; J: TRBJ2-7; CDR3: CASSEFAGAGEQYF; DNA: TGTGCCAGCAGCGAGTTCGCGGGGGCGGGTGAGCAGTACTTC
D: -; V: TRBV6-5; size: -; length: 13; J: TRBJ1-5; CDR3: CASSYSLDQPQHF; DNA: TGTGCCAGCAGTTACTCTTTAGATCAGCCCCAGCATTTT
D: -; V: TRBV4-1; size: once; length: 12; J: TRBJ2-7; CDR3: CASSQDGNEQYF; DNA: TGCGCCAGCAGCCAAGATGGCAACGAGCAGTACTTC
D: -; V: TRBV19; size: -; length: 13; J: TRBJ1-2; CDR3: CASSILGAYGYTF; DNA: TGTGCCAGTAGTATTTTGGGGGCCTATGGCTACACCTTC
D: -; V: TRBV11-3; size: -; length: 14; J: TRBJ2-3; CDR3: CASSKGGNTDTQYF; DNA: TGTGCCAGCAGCAAAGGCGGGAACACAGATACGCAGTATTTT
D: -; V: TRBV30; size: -; length: 14; J: TRBJ2-7; CDR3: CAWSPGLMGHEQYF; DNA: TGTGCCTGGAGTCCGGGACTCATGGGCCACGAGCAGTACTTC
D: -; V: TRBV3-1/TRBV3-2; size: -; length: 11; J: TRBJ2-7; CDR3: CASSQLYEQYF; DNA: TGTGCCAGCAGCCAACTGTACGAGCAGTACTTC
D: -; V: TRBV5-4; size: -; length: 13; J: TRBJ2-1; CDR3: CASSLRQVNEQFF; DNA: TGTGCCAGCAGCTTGCGTCAGGTCAATGAGCAGTTCTTC
D: -; V: TRBV14; size: -; length: 14; J: TRBJ2-7; CDR3: CASSQYDLSYEQYF; DNA: TGTGCCAGCAGCCAATATGACTTGTCCTACGAGCAGTACTTC
D: TRBD1; V: TRBV18; size: -; length: 18; J: TRBJ2-1; CDR3: CASSTTWDRSRWGNEQFF; DNA: TGTGCCAGCTCGACCACCTGGGACAGGAGCCGCTGGGGCAATGAGCAGTTCTTC
D: TRBD2; V: TRBV4-3; size: -; length: 19; J: TRBJ2-1; CDR3: CASSQGWEGRKYSYNEQFF; DNA: TGCGCCAGCAGCCAAGGATGGGAGGGCAGAAAATACTCCTACAATGAGCAGTTCTTC
D: -; V: TRBV7-9; size: few; length: 11; J: TRBJ1-2; CDR3: CASSSGGGYTF; DNA: TGTGCCAGCAGCTCTGGAGGGGGCTACACCTTC
D: TRBD2; V: TRBV6-6; size: once; length: 19; J: TRBJ2-3; CDR3: CASSLNMWEGPSSTDTQYF; DNA: TGTGCCAGCAGTCTAAATATGTGGGAGGGCCCATCTAGCACAGATACGCAGTATTTT
D: -; V: TRBV18; size: -; length: 13; J: TRBJ2-5; CDR3: CASSLDQSGTQYF; DNA: TGTGCCAGCTCGCTGGACCAGAGCGGGACCCAGTACTTC
D: TRBD2; V: TRBV14; size: -; length: 17; J: TRBJ2-1; CDR3: CASSDLAGGSSYNEQFF; DNA: TGTGCCAGCAGCGACTTAGCGGGAGGGAGCTCCTACAATGAGCAGTTCTTC